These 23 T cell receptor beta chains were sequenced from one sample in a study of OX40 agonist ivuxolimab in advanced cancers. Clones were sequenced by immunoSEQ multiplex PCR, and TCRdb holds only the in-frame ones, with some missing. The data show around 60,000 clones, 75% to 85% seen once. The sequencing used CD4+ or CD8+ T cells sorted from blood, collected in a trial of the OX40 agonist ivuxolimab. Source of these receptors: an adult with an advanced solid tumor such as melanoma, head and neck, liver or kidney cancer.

The CDR3 spells CAISGGLAETTYEQYF. Written as DNA, the CDR3 is TGTGCCATCAGTGGGGGGTTAGCGGAGACAACCTACGAGCAGTACTTC. The chain carries TRBV10-3 and TRBJ2-5, with D maybe TRBD2 (6 bases). Judging by the DNA end, TRBJ2-7 fits better; the J call may be wrong. Germline loops: CDR1 ENHRY, CDR2 SYGVKD. This CDR3 contains 16 residues.

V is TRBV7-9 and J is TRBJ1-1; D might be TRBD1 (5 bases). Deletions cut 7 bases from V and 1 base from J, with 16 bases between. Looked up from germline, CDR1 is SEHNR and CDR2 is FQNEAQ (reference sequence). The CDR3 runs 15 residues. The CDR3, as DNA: TGTGCCAGCACCATACCCAGTCAGGGGAACACTGAAGCTTTCTTT. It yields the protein CASTIPSQGNTEAFF. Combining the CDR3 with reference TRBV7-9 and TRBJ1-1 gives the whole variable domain DTGVSQNPRHKITKRGQNVTFRCDPISEHNRLYWYRQTLGQGPEFLTYFQNEAQLEKSRLLSDRFSAERPKGSFSTLEIQRTEQGDSAMYLCASTIPSQGNTEAFFGQGTRLTVV.

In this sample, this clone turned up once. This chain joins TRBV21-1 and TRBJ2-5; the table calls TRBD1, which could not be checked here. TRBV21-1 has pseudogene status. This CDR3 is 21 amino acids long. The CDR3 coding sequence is TGTGCCAGCAGCAAAGAAGAAGAGAAGGCGAGAAGGGGTCCGTACCAAGAGACCCAGTACTTC. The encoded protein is CASSKEEEKARRGPYQETQYF.

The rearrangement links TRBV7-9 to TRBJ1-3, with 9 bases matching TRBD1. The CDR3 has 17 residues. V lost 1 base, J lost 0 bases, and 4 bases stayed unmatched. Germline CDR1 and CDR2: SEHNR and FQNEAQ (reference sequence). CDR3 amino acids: CASSLGGQGVSGNTIYF. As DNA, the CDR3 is TGTGCCAGCAGCTTAGGGGGACAGGGCGTCTCTGGAAACACCATATATTTT.

The CDR3 DNA sequence: TGTGCCAGCAGTCTCTACGAGCAGTACTTC. This gives the protein CASSLYEQYF. The chain carries TRBV6-1 and TRBJ2-7; D remains ambiguous. Per the germline V gene, CDR1 is MNHNS and CDR2 is SASEGT. This CDR3 region has 10 residues. V was shortened by 5 bases and J by 3 bases, with 2 bases between the two germline ends.

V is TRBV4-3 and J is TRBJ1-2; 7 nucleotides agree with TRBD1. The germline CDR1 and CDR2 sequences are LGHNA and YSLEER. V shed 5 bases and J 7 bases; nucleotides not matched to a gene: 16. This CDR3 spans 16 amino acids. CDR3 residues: CASSSNPRGGVFGYTF. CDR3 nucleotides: TGCGCCAGCAGCTCGAACCCGAGAGGGGGCGTATTTGGCTACACCTTC.

This chain's CDR3 is CAWSLSGARTDTQYF. CDR3 DNA: TGTGCCTGGAGTCTTAGCGGGGCTCGCACAGATACGCAGTATTTT. V gene TRBV30 combines with J gene TRBJ2-3; 8 nucleotides agree with TRBD2. The CDR3 runs to 15 residues. J gave up 1 base and V 2 bases, and 5 bases lay outside the gene matches. CDR1 GTSNPN and CDR2 SVGIG come from the germline V gene (reference sequence).

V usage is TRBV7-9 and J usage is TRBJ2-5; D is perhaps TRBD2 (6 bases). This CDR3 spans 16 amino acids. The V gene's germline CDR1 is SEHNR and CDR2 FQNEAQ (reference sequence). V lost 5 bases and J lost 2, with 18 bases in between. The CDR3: CASSITGLLAQETQYF. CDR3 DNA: TGTGCCAGCAGCATAACGGGACTCCTGGCGCAAGAGACCCAGTACTTC.

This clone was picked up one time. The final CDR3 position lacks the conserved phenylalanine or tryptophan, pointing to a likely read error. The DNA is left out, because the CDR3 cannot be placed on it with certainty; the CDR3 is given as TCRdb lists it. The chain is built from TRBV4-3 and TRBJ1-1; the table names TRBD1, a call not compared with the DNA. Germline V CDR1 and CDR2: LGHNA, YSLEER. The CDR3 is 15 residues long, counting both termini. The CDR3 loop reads CASSQDWGTGNQLCL.

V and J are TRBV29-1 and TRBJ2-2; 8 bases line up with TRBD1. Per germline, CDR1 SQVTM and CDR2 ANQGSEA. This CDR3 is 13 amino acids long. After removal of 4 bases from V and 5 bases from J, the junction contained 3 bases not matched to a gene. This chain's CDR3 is CSVADRETGELFF. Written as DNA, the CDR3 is TGCAGCGTTGCGGACAGGGAAACCGGGGAGCTGTTTTTT.

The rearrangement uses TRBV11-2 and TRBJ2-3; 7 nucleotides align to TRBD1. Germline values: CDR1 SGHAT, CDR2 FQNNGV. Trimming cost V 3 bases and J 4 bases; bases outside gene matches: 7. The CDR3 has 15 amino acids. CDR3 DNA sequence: TGTGCCAGCAGCTTTACCGGGACAGCCTCAGATACGCAGTATTTT. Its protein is CASSFTGTASDTQYF.

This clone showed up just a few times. The CDR3 loop is CASSNNMISAGDTQYF. Written as DNA, the CDR3 is TGCGCCAGCAGCAATAACATGATCTCGGCGGGAGATACGCAGTATTTT. This sequence joins TRBV5-1 and TRBJ2-3, with D tentatively TRBD2 (5 bases). Deletions cut 4 bases from V and 5 bases from J, with 20 bases between. The length of the CDR3 is 16 residues. Germline values: CDR1 SGHRS, CDR2 YFSETQ.

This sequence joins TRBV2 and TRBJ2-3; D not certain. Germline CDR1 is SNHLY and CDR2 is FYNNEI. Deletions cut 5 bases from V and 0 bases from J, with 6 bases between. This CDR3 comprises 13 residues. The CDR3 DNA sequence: TGTGCCAGCAGTAGGGATAGCACAGATACGCAGTATTTT. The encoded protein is CASSRDSTDTQYF.

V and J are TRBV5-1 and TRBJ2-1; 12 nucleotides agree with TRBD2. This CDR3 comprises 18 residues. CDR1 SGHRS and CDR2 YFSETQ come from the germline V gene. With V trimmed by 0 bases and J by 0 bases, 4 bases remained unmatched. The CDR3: CASSLGLAGESSYNEQFF. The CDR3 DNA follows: TGCGCCAGCAGCTTGGGACTAGCGGGAGAGAGCTCCTACAATGAGCAGTTCTTC.

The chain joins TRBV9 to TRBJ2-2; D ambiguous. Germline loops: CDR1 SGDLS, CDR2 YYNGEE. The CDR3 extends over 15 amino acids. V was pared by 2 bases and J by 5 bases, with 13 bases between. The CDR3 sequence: CASSVLGGGTGELFF. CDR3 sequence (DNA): TGTGCCAGCAGCGTCCTGGGTGGTGGGACCGGGGAGCTGTTTTTT. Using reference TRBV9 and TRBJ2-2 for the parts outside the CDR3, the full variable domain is DSGVTQTPKHLITATGQRVTLRCSPRSGDLSVYWYQQSLDQGLQFLIQYYNGEERAKGNILERFSAQQFPDLHSELNLSSLELGDSALYFCASSVLGGGTGELFFGEGSRLTVL.

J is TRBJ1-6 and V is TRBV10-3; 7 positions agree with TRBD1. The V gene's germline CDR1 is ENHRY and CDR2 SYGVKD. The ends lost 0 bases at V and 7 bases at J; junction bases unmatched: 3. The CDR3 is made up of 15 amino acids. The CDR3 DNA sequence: TGTGCCATCAGTGAGTCGGGACAGCCAAATTCACCCCTCCACTTT. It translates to CAISESGQPNSPLHF.

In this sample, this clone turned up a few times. The CDR3 protein is CASSLVTHYSNQPQHF. The CDR3 nucleotides are TGTGCCAGCAGCTTGGTCACACATTATAGCAATCAGCCCCAGCATTTT. The chain uses TRBV5-6 and TRBJ1-5; D is unresolved. CDR1 SGHDT and CDR2 YYEEEE come from the germline V gene. V was trimmed by 0 bases and J by 0 bases, leaving 10 bases between them. The CDR3 contains 16 residues.

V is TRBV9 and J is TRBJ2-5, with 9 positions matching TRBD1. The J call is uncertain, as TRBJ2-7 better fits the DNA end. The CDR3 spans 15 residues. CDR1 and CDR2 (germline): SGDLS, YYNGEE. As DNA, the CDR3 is TGTGCCAGCAGCGCTTCGGGACAGGGTTTTATCGAGCAGTACTTC. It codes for CASSASGQGFIEQYF.

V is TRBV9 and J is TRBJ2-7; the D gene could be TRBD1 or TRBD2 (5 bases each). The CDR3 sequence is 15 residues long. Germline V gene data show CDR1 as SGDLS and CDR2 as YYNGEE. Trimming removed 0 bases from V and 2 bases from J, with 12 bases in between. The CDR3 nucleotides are TGTGCCAGCAGCGTAGTCCCCGGGGCTACCTACGAGCAGTACTTC. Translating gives CASSVVPGATYEQYF.

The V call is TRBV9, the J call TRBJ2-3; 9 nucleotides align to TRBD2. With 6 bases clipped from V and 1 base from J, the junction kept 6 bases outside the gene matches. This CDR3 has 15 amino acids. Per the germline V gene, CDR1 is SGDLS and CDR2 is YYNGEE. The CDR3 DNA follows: TGTGCCAGCACCGGTAGCGGGGGCGGCACAGATACGCAGTATTTT. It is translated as CASTGSGGGTDTQYF.

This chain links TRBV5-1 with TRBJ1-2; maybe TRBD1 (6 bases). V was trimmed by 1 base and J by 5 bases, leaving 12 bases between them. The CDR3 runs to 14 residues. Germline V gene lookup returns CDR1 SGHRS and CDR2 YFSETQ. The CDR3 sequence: CASSLRGEDYGYTF. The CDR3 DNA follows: TGCGCCAGCAGCTTGAGGGGGGAAGATTATGGCTACACCTTC.

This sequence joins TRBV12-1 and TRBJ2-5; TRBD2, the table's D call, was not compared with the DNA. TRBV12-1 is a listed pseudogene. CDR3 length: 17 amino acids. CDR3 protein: CASSLAAGGPLQETQYF. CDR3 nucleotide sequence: TGTGCCAGCAGCTTGGCTGCGGGGGGGCCCCTCCAAGAGACCCAGTACTTC.

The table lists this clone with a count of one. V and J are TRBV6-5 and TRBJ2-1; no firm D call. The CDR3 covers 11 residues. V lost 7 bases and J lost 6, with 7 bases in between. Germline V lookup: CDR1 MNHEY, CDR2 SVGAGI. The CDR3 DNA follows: TGTGCCAGCACGCCCGCCAATGAGCAGTTCTTC. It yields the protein CASTPANEQFF.